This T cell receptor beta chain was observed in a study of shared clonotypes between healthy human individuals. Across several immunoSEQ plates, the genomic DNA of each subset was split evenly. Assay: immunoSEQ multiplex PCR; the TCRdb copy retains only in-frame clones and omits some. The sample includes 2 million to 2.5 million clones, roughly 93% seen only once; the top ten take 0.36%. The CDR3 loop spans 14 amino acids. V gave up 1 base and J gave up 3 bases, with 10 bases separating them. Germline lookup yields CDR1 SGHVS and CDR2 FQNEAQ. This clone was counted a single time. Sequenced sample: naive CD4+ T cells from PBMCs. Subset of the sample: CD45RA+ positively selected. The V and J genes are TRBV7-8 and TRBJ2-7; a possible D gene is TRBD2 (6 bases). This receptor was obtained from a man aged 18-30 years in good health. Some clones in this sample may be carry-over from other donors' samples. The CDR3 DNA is TGTGCCAGCAGCTTAGAGCTGGGAGGCTACGAGCAGTACTTC. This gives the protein CASSLELGGYEQYF.